One sample yielded the 15 T cell receptor beta chains listed below, sequenced in a study of regulatory T cells in long-lasting Graves disease. The time point here: persistent/refractory GD, antithyroid drugs over 5 years with positive TRAb. After RNA was extracted from PBMCs, the TCR library was made from it. Library construction for TCR beta used iRepertoire HTBI primers and Arm-PCR of CDR3 regions. Each CDR3 protein is one row after TCRdb ran MiXCR on the multiplex PCR reads. The data contain roughly 500,000 distinct CDR3 sequences, under 25% of them singletons. Here the sequenced sample was peripheral blood mononuclear cells (PBMCs), taken when the disease was refractory, from a patient treated with antithyroid drugs. The source is a female donor with Graves disease.

This clonotype was observed at least ten times. The chain is built from TRBV6-5 and TRBJ1-2; 9 nucleotides match TRBD1. Germline CDR1 MNHEY, CDR2 SVGAGI. V dropped 4 bases and J dropped 6; count of bases not matched to a gene: 6. The CDR3 is 14 residues long. CDR3 amino acids: CASSSPGQGNGYTF. In nucleotides, the CDR3 is TGTGCCAGCAGTTCTCCGGGACAGGGCAATGGCTACACCTTC.

In its sample, this clonotype was seen many times. V is TRBV30 and J is TRBJ1-5; no clear D. V was cut by 3 bases and J by 0 bases, with 3 bases left in between. CDR3 length: 12 residues. Germline CDR1 GTSNPN, CDR2 SVGIG (reference sequence). Here the CDR3 DNA reads TGTGCCTGGAGCCCTAGCAATCAGCCCCAGCATTTT. Amino acids: CAWSPSNQPQHF.

In its sample, this clonotype was seen many times. This chain uses TRBV28 with TRBJ2-4; 10 bases match TRBD2. The CDR3 loop spans 14 amino acids. The V segment lost 3 bases and the J segment 8 bases; nucleotides outside the gene matches: 4. Germline CDR1 and CDR2: MDHEN and SYDVKM. Here the CDR3 reads CASSFQLAGHIQYF. In DNA, the CDR3 is TGTGCCAGCAGTTTCCAACTAGCGGGACACATTCAGTACTTC.

This clonotype was observed many times. The rearrangement uses TRBV6-1 and TRBJ1-1; a weak D match, TRBD1 (6 bases). This CDR3 has 14 residues. V lost 6 bases to trimming and J lost 2 bases, with 13 bases between them. Per germline, CDR1 MNHNS and CDR2 SASEGT. CDR3 DNA: TGTGCCAGCAGACAGAAGGGGACAAACACTGAAGCTTTCTTT. This gives the protein CASRQKGTNTEAFF.

Of note for this clonotype: A far bigger clonotype differs at one base, so this is likely a read error. CDR3 in amino acids: CASSPGTGSSYEKYF. The CDR3 DNA reads as TGTGCCAGCAGCCCCGGGACAGGGAGCTCCTACGAGAAGTACTTC. The rearrangement joins TRBV11-2 to TRBJ2-7, with 9 bases lining up with TRBD1. The CDR3 totals 15 residues. The germline V gene has CDR1 SGHAT and CDR2 FQNNGV.

The table lists this clonotype with a few counts. This chain connects TRBV2 to TRBJ1-6; D perhaps matches TRBD1 (5 bases). Germline CDR1 SNHLY, CDR2 FYNNEI. The CDR3 has 15 residues. V lost 7 bases and J lost 7, with 17 bases in between. The CDR3 sequence: CASNGREHQNSPLHF. CDR3 DNA: TGTGCCAGCAACGGCAGGGAACACCAGAATTCACCCCTCCACTTT.

On this clonotype: A read error may be the cause here, since a much bigger clone is one base away. The J gene is TRBJ1-4, the V gene TRBV6-2 or TRBV6-3, with D uncertain. Germline CDR1 reads MNHEY; CDR2 reads SVGEGT. This CDR3 spans 14 amino acids. V lost 5 bases to trimming and J lost 5 bases, with 12 bases between them. The CDR3 bases are TGTGCCAGCAGTGGAGGTGTAGGGAATGAAAAACTGTTTTTT. Its protein product is CASSGGVGNEKLFF.

This clonotype was observed a few times. The gene calls are TRBV19 and TRBJ1-1; D is uncertain. This CDR3 has 13 amino acids. Trimming pared 7 bases from V and 3 bases from J, leaving 12 bases between. Germline V gene lookup returns CDR1 LNHDA and CDR2 SQIVND (reference sequence). The CDR3 sequence: CASIPDGDTEAFF. DNA of the CDR3: TGTGCCAGTATCCCGGACGGAGACACTGAAGCTTTCTTT. The full variable domain, its missing parts supplied by reference TRBV19 and TRBJ1-1, is DGGITQSPKYLFRKEGQNVTLSCEQNLNHDAMYWYRQDPGQGLRLIYYSQIVNDFQKGDIAEGYSVSREKKESFPLTVTSAQKNPTAFYLCASIPDGDTEAFFGQGTRLTVV.

The chain employs TRBV12-3 or TRBV12-4 and TRBJ1-1; D not resolved. The V gene lost 0 bases and the J gene lost 5 bases, with 13 bases spanning the gap. CDR3 length equals 15 residues. The CDR3: CASSLARGGRTEAFF. In DNA form, the CDR3 reads TGTGCCAGCAGTTTAGCGCGGGGAGGGAGGACTGAAGCTTTCTTT.

In its sample, this clonotype was seen many times. This chain uses TRBV28 with TRBJ2-7; D remains ambiguous. This CDR3 contains 14 residues. Germline V gene lookup returns CDR1 MDHEN and CDR2 SYDVKM. V was clipped by 1 base and J by 1 base, with 8 bases between them. Here the CDR3 DNA reads TGTGCCAGCAGTTTATCGGGCCCGTCCTACGAGCAGTACTTC. As protein: CASSLSGPSYEQYF.

This clonotype occurred many times. The chain has TRBV11-2 and TRBJ2-7; D ambiguous. Per the germline V gene, CDR1 is SGHAT and CDR2 is FQNNGV. V lost 4 bases and J 3 bases, leaving 10 bases between the germline ends. CDR3 length: 13 residues. Here the CDR3 reads CASSSSPYYEQYF. CDR3 coding DNA: TGTGCCAGCAGCTCGTCCCCCTACTACGAGCAGTACTTC.

This CDR3 reads CASSLGGAADTQYF. CDR3 bases: TGTGCCAGCAGTTTAGGGGGGGCAGCAGATACGCAGTATTTT. The chain uses TRBV28 and TRBJ2-3; D may be TRBD2 (7 bases). Germline loops: CDR1 MDHEN, CDR2 SYDVKM. This CDR3 region has 14 residues. The V gene lost 2 bases and the J gene lost 4 bases, with 10 bases spanning the gap.

The chain has TRBV19 and TRBJ1-1, with D possibly matching TRBD1 (6 bases). Looked up from germline, CDR1 is LNHDA and CDR2 is SQIVND (reference sequence). The CDR3 is made up of 14 amino acids. Trimming left V 3 bases short and J 2 bases short, with 10 bases between. The CDR3 here is CASSIYRDNTEAFF. For the CDR3, the DNA is TGTGCCAGTAGTATTTACAGGGACAACACTGAAGCTTTCTTT.

This clonotype was recorded many times. The rearrangement links TRBV6-1 to TRBJ1-5, with 7 bases fitting TRBD1. The V gene's germline CDR1 is MNHNS and CDR2 SASEGT. The CDR3 covers 14 residues. Trimming took 8 bases from V and 4 from J; bases not matched to a gene: 8. CDR3: CASSRDSQNQPQHF. The CDR3 DNA reads TGTGCCAGCTCTAGGGACAGCCAGAATCAGCCCCAGCATTTT.

This clonotype was seen repeatedly, ten times or more. V gene TRBV28 combines with J gene TRBJ1-1; D gene uncertain. The V and J ends lost 3 bases and 6 bases respectively, with 5 bases between them. The CDR3 is made up of 11 amino acids. CDR1 is MDHEN, CDR2 SYDVKM, per germline. The CDR3 DNA follows: TGTGCCAGCAGTTTCTGGGCTGAAGCTTTCTTT. It specifies CASSFWAEAFF.